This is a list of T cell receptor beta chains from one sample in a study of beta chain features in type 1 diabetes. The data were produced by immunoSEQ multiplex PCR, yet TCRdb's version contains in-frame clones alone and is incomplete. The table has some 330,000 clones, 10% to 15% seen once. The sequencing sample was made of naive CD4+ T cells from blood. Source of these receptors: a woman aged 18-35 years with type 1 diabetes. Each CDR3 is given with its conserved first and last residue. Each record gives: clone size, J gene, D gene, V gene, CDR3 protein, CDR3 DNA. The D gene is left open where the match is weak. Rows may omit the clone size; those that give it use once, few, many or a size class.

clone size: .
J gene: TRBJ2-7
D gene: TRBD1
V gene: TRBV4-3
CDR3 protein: CASSEGTVSSYEQYF
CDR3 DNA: TGCGCCAGCAGCGAGGGGACAGTGAGCTCCTACGAGCAGTACTTC

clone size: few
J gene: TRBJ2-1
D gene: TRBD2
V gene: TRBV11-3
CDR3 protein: CASSRPSGTGEQFF
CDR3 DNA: TGTGCCAGCAGCAGGCCTAGCGGGACGGGGGAGCAGTTCTTC

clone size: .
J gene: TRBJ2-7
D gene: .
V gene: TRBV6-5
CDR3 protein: CASRTGNREQYF
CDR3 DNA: TGTGCCAGCCGAACAGGGAATCGCGAGCAGTACTTC

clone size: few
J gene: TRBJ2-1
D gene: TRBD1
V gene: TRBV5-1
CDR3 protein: CASSERQGSSYNEQFF
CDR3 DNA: TGCGCCAGCAGCGAACGACAGGGGAGCTCCTACAATGAGCAGTTCTTC

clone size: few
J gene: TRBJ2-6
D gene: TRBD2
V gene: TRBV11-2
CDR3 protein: CATGTSAGANVLTF
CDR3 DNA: TGTGCCACTGGGACTAGCGCCGGGGCCAACGTCCTGACTTTC

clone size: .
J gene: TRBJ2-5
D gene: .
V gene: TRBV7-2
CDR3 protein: CASSQGPPKQYF
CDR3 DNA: TGTGCCAGCAGCCAGGGGCCTCCGAAGCAGTACTTC

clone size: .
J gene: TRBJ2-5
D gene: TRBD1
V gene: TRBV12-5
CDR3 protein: CASGSSQGVQETQYF
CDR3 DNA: TGTGCTAGTGGTTCGAGTCAGGGGGTCCAAGAGACCCAGTACTTC

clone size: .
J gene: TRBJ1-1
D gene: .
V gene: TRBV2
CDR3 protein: CASSAQGSPEAFF
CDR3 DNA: TGTGCCAGCAGTGCCCAGGGATCTCCTGAAGCTTTCTTT

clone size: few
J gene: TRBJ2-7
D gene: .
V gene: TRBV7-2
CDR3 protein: CASSPPRDFGSGEQYF
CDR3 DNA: TGTGCCAGCAGCCCACCGAGGGATTTCGGATCTGGCGAGCAGTACTTC

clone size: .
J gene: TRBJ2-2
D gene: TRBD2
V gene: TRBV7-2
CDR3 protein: CASSWGLAGADTGELFF
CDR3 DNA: TGTGCCAGCAGCTGGGGACTAGCGGGGGCCGACACCGGGGAGCTGTTTTTT

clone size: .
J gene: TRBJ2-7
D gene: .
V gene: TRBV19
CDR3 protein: CASRRDWASYEQYF
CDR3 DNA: TGTGCCAGTAGAAGGGACTGGGCTTCCTACGAGCAGTACTTC

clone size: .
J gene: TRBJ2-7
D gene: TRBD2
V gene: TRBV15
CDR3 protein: CATSRREGLFEQYF
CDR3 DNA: TGTGCCACCAGCAGGCGGGAGGGCCTCTTTGAGCAGTACTTC

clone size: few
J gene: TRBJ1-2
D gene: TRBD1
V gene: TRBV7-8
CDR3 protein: CASSLGTGNYGYTF
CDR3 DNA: TGTGCCAGCAGCTTAGGGACAGGGAACTATGGCTACACCTTC

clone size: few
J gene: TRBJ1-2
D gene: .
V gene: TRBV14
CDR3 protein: CASSQVPGVRADGYTF
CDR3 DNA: TGTGCCAGCAGCCAAGTCCCAGGAGTCAGGGCGGATGGCTACACCTTC

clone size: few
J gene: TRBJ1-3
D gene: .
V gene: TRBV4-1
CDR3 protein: CASSQVPSSSGNTIYF
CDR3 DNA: TGCGCCAGCAGCCAAGTTCCCTCCTCCTCTGGAAACACCATATATTTT

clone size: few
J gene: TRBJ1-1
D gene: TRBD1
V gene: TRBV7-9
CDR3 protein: CASSAGQVSAEAFF
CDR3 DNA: TGTGCCAGCAGCGCGGGACAGGTTTCGGCTGAAGCTTTCTTT

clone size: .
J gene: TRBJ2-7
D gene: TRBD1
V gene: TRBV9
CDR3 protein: CASSRLPGDSSYEQYF
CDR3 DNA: TGTGCCAGCAGCAGACTACCCGGGGACAGCTCCTACGAGCAGTACTTC

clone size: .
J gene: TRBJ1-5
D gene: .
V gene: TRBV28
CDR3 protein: CASTGLRQPQHF
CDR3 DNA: TGTGCCAGCACGGGACTGCGACAGCCCCAGCATTTT

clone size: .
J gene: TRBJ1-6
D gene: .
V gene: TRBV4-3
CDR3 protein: CASSQDSQGRSPLHF
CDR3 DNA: TGCGCCAGCAGCCAAGATTCGCAGGGGCGTTCACCCCTCCACTTT

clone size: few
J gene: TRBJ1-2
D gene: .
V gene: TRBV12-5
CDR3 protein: CASGITTGLSGYTF
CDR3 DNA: TGTGCTAGTGGGATAACAACAGGGCTCTCGGGCTACACCTTC

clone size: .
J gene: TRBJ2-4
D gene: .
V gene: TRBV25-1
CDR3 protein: CASSESTENIQYF
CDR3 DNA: TGTGCCAGCAGTGAATCTACCGAAAACATTCAGTACTTC

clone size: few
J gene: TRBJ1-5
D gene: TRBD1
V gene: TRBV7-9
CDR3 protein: CASSSGTGDGNQPQHF
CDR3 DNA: TGTGCCAGCAGCTCCGGGACAGGCGACGGCAATCAGCCCCAGCATTTT

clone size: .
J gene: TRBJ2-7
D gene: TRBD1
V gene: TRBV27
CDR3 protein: CASSQSGGYGKNPYEQYF
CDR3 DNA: TGTGCCAGCAGCCAATCAGGGGGATACGGTAAGAACCCCTACGAGCAGTACTTC

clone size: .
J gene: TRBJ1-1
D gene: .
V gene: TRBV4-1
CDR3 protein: CASSQHRVLNTEAFF
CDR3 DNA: TGCGCCAGCAGCCAACACAGGGTTTTGAACACTGAAGCTTTCTTT

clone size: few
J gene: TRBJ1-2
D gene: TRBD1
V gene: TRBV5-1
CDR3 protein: CASSGPGQGYNGYTF
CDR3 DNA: TGCGCCAGCAGCGGACCGGGACAGGGGTACAATGGCTACACCTTC

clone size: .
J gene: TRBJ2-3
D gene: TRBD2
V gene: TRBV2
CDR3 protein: CASSDQGGSTDTQYF
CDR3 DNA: TGTGCCAGCAGTGACCAGGGAGGGAGCACAGATACGCAGTATTTT

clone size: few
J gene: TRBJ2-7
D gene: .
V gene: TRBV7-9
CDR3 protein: CASSTVLGPRYEQYF
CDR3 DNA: TGTGCCAGCAGCACGGTCCTAGGTCCCCGTTACGAGCAGTACTTC

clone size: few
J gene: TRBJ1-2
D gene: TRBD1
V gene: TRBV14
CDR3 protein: CASSQGGQNLYGYTF
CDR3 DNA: TGTGCCAGCAGCCAAGGGGGACAGAACCTCTATGGCTACACCTTC

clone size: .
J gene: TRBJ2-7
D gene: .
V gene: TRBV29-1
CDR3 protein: CSARGDTSYEQYF
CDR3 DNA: TGCAGCGCCCGAGGGGACACCTCCTACGAGCAGTACTTC

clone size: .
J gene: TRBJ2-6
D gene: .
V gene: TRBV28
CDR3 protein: CASRAQGSGANVLTF
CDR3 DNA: TGTGCCAGCAGAGCACAGGGCTCTGGGGCCAACGTCCTGACTTTC

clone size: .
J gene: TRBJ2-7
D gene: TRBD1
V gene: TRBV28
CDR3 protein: CASGNRQGSYEQYF
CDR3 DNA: TGTGCCAGCGGTAATCGACAGGGTAGCTACGAGCAGTACTTC

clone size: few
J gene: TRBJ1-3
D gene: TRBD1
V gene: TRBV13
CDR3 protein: CASSYYKRQGAGNTIYF
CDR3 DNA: TGTGCCAGCAGCTACTACAAAAGACAGGGGGCTGGAAACACCATATATTTT

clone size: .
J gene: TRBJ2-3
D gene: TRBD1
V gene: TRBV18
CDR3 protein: CASSPPGQGHVTQYF
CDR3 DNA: TGTGCCAGCTCACCCCCGGGACAGGGTCATGTCACGCAGTATTTT

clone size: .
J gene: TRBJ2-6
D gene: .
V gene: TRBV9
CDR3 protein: CASTGSGANVLTF
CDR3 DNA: TGTGCCAGTACAGGGTCTGGGGCCAACGTCCTGACTTTC

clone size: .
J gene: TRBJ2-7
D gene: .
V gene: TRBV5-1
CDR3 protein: CASSPVRAAYEQYF
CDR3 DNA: TGCGCCAGCAGCCCGGTGCGGGCTGCCTACGAGCAGTACTTC

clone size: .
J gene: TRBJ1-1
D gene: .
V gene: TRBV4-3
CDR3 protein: CASSQGLTSNTEAFF
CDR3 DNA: TGCGCCAGCAGCCAAGGCCTGACATCGAACACTGAAGCTTTCTTT

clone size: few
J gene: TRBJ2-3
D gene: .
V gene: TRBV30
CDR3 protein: CAWSYPGGRHDTQYF
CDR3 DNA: TGTGCCTGGAGTTACCCCGGGGGGCGGCATGATACGCAGTATTTT

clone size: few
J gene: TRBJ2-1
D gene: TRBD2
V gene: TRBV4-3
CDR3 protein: CASSQEGVSGGDNEQFF
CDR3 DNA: TGCGCCAGCAGCCAAGAGGGGGTTAGCGGGGGGGACAATGAGCAGTTCTTC

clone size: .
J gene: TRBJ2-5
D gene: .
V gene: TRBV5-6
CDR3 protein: CASFPGTRQETQYF
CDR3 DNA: TGTGCCAGCTTCCCCGGGACACGACAAGAGACCCAGTACTTC

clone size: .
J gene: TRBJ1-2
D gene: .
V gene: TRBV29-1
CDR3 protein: CSVEGRVGGYTF
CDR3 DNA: TGCAGCGTTGAGGGCAGGGTAGGAGGCTACACCTTC

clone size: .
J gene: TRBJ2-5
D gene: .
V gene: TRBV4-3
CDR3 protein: CAPQRGKQETQYF
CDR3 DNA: TGCGCTCCGCAACGCGGAAAGCAAGAGACCCAGTACTTC

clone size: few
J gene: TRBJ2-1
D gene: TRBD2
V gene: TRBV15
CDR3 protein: CATSGSSGIFNEQFF
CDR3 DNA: TGTGCCACCAGTGGTTCTAGCGGGATTTTCAATGAGCAGTTCTTC

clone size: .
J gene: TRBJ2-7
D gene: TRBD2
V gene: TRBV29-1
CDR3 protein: CSVEASGKPDEQYF
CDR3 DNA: TGCAGCGTTGAAGCTAGCGGGAAACCTGACGAGCAGTACTTC

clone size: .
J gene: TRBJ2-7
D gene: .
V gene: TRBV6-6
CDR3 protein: CASSRSYEQYF
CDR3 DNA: TGTGCCAGCAGCCGTAGCTACGAGCAGTACTTC

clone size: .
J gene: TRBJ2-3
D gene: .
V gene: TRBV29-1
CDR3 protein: CSVDLRLRDTQYF
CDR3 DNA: TGCAGCGTTGATCTCAGGTTGCGCGATACGCAGTATTTT

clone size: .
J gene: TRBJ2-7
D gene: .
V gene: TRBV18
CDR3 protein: CASSPDATRGSYEQYF
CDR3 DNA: TGTGCCAGCTCACCCGACGCTACAAGGGGCTCCTACGAGCAGTACTTC

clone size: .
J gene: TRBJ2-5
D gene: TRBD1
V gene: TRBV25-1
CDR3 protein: CASSAGQGVGGTQYF
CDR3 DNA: TGTGCCAGCAGTGCAGGACAGGGGGTCGGGGGGACCCAGTACTTC

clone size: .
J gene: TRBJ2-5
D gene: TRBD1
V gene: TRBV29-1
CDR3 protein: CSVVRDRGTETQYF
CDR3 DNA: TGCAGCGTTGTTCGGGACAGGGGCACGGAGACCCAGTACTTC

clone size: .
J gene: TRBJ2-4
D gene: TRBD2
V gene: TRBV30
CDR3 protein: CAWSWTSGRLPLAKNIQYF
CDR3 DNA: TGTGCCTGGAGTTGGACTAGCGGGAGGCTCCCTTTAGCCAAAAACATTCAGTACTTC

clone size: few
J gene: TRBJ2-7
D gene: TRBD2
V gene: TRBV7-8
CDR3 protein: CASTPGLAVPYEQYF
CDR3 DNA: TGTGCCAGCACCCCTGGACTAGCGGTCCCCTACGAGCAGTACTTC

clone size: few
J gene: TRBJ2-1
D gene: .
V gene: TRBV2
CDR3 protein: CASSRENEQFF
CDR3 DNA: TGTGCCAGCAGCCGCGAAAATGAGCAGTTCTTC

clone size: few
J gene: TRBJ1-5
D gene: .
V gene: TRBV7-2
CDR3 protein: CASSLGQISNQPQHF
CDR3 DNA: TGTGCCAGCAGCTTAGGGCAGATTAGCAATCAGCCCCAGCATTTT

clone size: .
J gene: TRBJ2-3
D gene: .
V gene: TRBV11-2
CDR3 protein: CASSLVSQSTDTQYF
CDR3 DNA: TGTGCCAGCAGCTTAGTTTCACAGAGCACAGATACGCAGTATTTT

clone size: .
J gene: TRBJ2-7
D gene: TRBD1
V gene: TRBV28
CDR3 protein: CASSLRGPLYEQYF
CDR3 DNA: TGTGCCAGCAGTTTAAGGGGGCCCCTGTACGAGCAGTACTTC

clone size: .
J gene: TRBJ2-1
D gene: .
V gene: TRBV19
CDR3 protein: CASSARGSYNEQFF
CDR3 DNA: TGTGCCAGTAGTGCTAGGGGCTCCTACAATGAGCAGTTCTTC